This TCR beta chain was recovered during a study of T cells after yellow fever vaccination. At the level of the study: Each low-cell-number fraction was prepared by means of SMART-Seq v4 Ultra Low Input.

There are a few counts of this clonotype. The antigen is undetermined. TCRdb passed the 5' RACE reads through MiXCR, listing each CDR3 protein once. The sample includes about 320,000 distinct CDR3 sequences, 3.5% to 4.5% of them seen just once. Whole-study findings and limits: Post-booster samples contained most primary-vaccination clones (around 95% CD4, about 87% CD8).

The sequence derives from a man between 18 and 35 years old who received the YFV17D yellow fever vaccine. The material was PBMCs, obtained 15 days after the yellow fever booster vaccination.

This CDR3 is CSVHSGSYNEQFF. In nucleotides, the CDR3 is TGCAGCGTCCATAGCGGCTCCTACAATGAGCAGTTCTTC. The rearrangement joins TRBV29-1 to TRBJ2-1; the D gene is possibly TRBD2 (6 bases). This CDR3 region has 13 residues. Per germline, CDR1 SQVTM and CDR2 ANQGSEA. The V end lost 6 bases, the J end lost 0 bases, and 9 bases lay between the germline ends.